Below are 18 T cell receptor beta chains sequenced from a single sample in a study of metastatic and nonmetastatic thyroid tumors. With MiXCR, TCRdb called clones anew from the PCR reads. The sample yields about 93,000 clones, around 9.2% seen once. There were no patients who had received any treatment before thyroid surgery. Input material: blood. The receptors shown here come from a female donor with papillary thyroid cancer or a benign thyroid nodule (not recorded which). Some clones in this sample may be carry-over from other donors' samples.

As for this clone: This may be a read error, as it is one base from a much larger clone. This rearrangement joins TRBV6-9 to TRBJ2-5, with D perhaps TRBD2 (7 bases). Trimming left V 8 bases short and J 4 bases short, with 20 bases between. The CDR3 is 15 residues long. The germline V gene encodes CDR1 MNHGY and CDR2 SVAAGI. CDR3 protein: CASGERGGLLETQYF. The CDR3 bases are TGTGCCAGCGGGGAGAGGGGGGGCTTGTTAGAGACCCAGTACTTC.

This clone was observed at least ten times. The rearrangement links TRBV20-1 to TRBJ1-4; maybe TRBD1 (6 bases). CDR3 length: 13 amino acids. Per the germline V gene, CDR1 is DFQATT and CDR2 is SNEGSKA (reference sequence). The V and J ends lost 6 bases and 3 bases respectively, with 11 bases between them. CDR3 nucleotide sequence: TGCAGTGCCGTCCGGGGGCCTAATGAAAAACTGTTTTTT. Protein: CSAVRGPNEKLFF.

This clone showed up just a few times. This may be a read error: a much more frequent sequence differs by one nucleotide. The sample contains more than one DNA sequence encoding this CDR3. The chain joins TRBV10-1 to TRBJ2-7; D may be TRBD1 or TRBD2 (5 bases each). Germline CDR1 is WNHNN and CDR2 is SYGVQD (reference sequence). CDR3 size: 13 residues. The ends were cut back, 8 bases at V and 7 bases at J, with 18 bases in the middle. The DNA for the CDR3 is TGCGCCAGCCGACCAGGGACCGAGGGAGAGCAGTACTTC. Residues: CASRPGTEGEQYF.

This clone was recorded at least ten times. The DNA of the CDR3 is TGTGCCTGGAACGACAGACAAGAGACCCAGTACTTC. Amino acid sequence: CAWNDRQETQYF. The V and J genes are TRBV30 and TRBJ2-5; a weak D match, TRBD1 (5 bases). CDR1 GTSNPN and CDR2 SVGIG come from the germline V gene (reference sequence). V was shortened by 4 bases and J by 2 bases, with 8 bases between the two germline ends. The CDR3 loop spans 12 amino acids.

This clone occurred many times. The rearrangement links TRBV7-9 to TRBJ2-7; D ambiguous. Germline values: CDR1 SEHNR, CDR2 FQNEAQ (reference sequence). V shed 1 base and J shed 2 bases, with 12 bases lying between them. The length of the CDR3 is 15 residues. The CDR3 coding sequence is TGTGCCAGCAGCTTAGTTGATGTCAGTCCCTACGAGCAGTACTTC. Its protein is CASSLVDVSPYEQYF. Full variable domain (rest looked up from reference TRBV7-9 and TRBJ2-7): DTGVSQNPRHKITKRGQNVTFRCDPISEHNRLYWYRQTLGQGPEFLTYFQNEAQLEKSRLLSDRFSAERPKGSFSTLEIQRTEQGDSAMYLCASSLVDVSPYEQYFGPGTRLTVT.

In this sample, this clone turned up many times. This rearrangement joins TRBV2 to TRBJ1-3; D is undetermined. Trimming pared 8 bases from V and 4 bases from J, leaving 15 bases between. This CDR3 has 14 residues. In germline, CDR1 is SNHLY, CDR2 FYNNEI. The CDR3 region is CASLNPERGNTIYF. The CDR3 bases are TGTGCCAGCCTCAACCCGGAGCGGGGAAACACCATATATTTT.

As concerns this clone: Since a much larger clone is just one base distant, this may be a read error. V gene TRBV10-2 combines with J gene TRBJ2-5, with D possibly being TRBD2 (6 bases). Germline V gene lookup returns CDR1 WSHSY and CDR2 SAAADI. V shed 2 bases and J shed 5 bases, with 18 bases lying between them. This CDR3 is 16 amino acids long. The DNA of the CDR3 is TGCGCCAGCAGTGAGCCGCGGAAAGGAGGAGGGGAGACCCAGTACTTC. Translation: CASSEPRKGGGETQYF.

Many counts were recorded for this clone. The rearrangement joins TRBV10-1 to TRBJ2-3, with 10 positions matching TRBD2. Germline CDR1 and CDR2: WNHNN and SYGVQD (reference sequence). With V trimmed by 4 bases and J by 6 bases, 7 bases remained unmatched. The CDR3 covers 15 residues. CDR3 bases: TGCGCCAGCAGTGGAGCGGGGGGGCTTCGGGATACGCAGTATTTT. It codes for CASSGAGGLRDTQYF.

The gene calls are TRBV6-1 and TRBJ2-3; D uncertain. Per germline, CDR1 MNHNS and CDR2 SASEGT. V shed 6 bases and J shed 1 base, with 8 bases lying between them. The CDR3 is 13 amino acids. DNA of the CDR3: TGTGCCAGCAGCCCTGTCGGCACAGATACGCAGTATTTT. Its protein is CASSPVGTDTQYF.

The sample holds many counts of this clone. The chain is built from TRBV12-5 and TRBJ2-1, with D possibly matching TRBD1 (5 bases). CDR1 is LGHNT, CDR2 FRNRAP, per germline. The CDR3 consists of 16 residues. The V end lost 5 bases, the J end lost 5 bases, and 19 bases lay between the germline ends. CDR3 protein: CASGPNRYGHDNEQFF. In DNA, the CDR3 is TGTGCTAGTGGTCCGAATCGATACGGACACGACAATGAGCAGTTCTTC.

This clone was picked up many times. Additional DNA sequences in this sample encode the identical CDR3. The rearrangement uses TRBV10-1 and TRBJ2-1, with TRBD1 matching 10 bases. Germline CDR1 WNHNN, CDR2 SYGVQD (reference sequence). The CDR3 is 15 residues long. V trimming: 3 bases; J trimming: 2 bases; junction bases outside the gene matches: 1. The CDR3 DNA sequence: TGCGCCAGCAGTGATGACAGGGGGCCCTACAATGAGCAGTTCTTC. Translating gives CASSDDRGPYNEQFF.

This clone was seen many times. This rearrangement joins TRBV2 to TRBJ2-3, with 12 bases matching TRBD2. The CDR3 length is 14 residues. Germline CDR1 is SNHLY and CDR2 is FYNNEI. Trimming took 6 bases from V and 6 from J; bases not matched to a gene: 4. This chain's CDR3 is CASSLLAGGDTQYF. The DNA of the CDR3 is TGTGCCAGCAGCCTACTAGCGGGGGGCGATACGCAGTATTTT.

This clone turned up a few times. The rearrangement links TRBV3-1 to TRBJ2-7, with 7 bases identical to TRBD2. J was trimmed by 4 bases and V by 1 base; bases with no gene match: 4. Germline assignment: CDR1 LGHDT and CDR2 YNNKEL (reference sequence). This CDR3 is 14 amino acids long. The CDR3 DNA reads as TGTGCCAGCAGCCAAGGCCCTAGCGGTTACGAGCAGTACTTC. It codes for CASSQGPSGYEQYF.

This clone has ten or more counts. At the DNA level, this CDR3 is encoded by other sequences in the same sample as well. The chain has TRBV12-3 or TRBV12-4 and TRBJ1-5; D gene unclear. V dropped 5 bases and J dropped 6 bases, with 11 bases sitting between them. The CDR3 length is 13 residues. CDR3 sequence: CASSNSGTQPQHF. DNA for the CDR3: TGTGCCAGCAGTAACTCGGGTACTCAGCCCCAGCATTTT.

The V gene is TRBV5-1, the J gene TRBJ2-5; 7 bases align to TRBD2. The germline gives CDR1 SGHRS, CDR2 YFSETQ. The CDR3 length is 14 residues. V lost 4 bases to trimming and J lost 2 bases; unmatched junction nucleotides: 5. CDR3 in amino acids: CASSGASGQETQYF. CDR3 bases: TGCGCCAGCAGCGGGGCTAGCGGTCAAGAGACCCAGTACTTC.

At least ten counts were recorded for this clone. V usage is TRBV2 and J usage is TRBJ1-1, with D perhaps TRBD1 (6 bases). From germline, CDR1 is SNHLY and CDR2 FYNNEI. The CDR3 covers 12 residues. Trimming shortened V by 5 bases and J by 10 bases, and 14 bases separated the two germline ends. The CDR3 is CASSSTGLGAFF. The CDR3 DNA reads TGTGCCAGCAGTTCAACAGGGCTGGGAGCTTTCTTT.

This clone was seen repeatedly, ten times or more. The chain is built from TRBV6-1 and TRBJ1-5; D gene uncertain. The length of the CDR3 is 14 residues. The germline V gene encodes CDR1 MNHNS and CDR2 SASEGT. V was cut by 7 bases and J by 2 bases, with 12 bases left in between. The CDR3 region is CASTKDRGNQPQHF. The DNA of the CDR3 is TGTGCCAGCACCAAAGACCGGGGCAATCAGCCCCAGCATTTT.

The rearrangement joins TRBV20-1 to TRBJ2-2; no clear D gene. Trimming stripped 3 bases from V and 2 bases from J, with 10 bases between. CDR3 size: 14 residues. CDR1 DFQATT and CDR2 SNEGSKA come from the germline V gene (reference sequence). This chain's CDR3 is CSARRIGNTGELFF. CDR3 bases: TGCAGTGCTAGGAGGATCGGCAACACCGGGGAGCTGTTTTTT.